The 9 T cell receptor beta chains in this list originate from one sample, sequenced in a study of blood T cells in healthy people across ages. Sample-barcoded 5' priming and a J-beta primer mix drove a second PCR of about 7 to 12 cycles. TCRdb passed the 5' RACE reads through MiXCR, listing each CDR3 protein once. This table holds hundreds of thousands of distinct CDR3 sequences, about 61% found once. Sample: blood. Receptor source: a man between 35 and 55 years old in good health.

The V call is TRBV27, the J call TRBJ1-4; no clear D gene. Germline V gene lookup returns CDR1 MNHEY and CDR2 SMNVEV (reference sequence). V was pared by 0 bases and J by 3 bases, with 8 bases between. The CDR3 consists of 15 residues. CDR3: CASSLSKVPNEKLFF. The CDR3 DNA is TGTGCCAGCAGTTTATCAAAGGTGCCTAATGAAAAACTGTTTTTT.

The rearrangement uses TRBV2 and TRBJ2-4; 7 bases fit TRBD1. The J call may not be correct, given that the DNA end is closer to TRBJ2-7. Germline V CDR1 and CDR2: SNHLY, FYNNEI. The CDR3 spans 13 residues. The CDR3 region has the DNA TGTGCCAGCGCTCCGACAGGGAAGGCCGAGCAGTACTTC. It codes for CASAPTGKAEQYF.

This sequence joins TRBV27 and TRBJ1-5, with 7 nucleotides matching TRBD1. The CDR3 loop spans 17 amino acids. Germline V CDR1 and CDR2: MNHEY, SMNVEV (reference sequence). With V trimmed by 0 bases and J by 0 bases, 5 bases remained unmatched. In DNA, the CDR3 is TGTGCCAGCAGTTTATCTAAACAGGGGTATAGCAATCAGCCCCAGCATTTT. Translated, it gives CASSLSKQGYSNQPQHF.

CDR3 sequence reads: CASSQVRGIEAFF. The CDR3 DNA reads as TGTGCCAGCAGCCAAGTCCGGGGTATCGAAGCTTTCTTT. The chain carries TRBV3-1 and TRBJ1-1; D is unclear. The CDR3 has 13 amino acids. Trimming pared 1 base from V and 8 bases from J, leaving 11 bases between. Germline V gives CDR1 LGHDT, CDR2 YNNKEL (reference sequence). The variable domain in full, with the rest retrieved from reference TRBV3-1 and TRBJ1-1, is DTAVSQTPKYLVTQMGNDKSIKCEQNLGHDTMYWYKQDSKKFLKIMFSYNNKELIINETVPNRFSPKSPDKAHLNLHINSLELGDSAVYFCASSQVRGIEAFFGQGTRLTVV.

The CDR3 bases are TGTGCCAGCAGGCGGGCAACAGGGATCGGAGAGTACTTC. Residues: CASRRATGIGEYF. The chain couples TRBV2 to TRBJ2-7; D possibly corresponds to TRBD1 (6 bases). Germline V CDR1 and CDR2: SNHLY, FYNNEI. Trimming shortened V by 6 bases and J by 11 bases, and 20 bases separated the two germline ends. The length of the CDR3 is 13 residues.

The chain uses TRBV12-3 or TRBV12-4 and TRBJ1-2; no clear D. This CDR3 region has 13 residues. Trimming left V 7 bases short and J 3 bases short, with 12 bases between. The CDR3 region has the DNA TGTGCCAGCACTCGGACGGTGCACTATGGCTACACCTTC. It is translated as CASTRTVHYGYTF.

The chain is built from TRBV20-1 and TRBJ2-1; D is possibly TRBD2 (6 bases). The better agreement between TRBJ2-7 and the DNA end casts doubt on the J call. Germline CDR1 DFQATT, CDR2 SNEGSKA (reference sequence). The CDR3 totals 15 residues. The CDR3: CSARDRGSSYNEQYF. CDR3 in DNA: TGCAGTGCTAGAGATCGGGGGAGCTCCTACAATGAGCAGTACTTC.

This chain uses TRBV7-9 with TRBJ1-5; D call uncertain. Germline V gene data show CDR1 as SEHNR and CDR2 as FQNEAQ (reference sequence). V was shortened by 5 bases and J by 2 bases, with 10 bases between the two germline ends. The CDR3 is 14 amino acids. This CDR3 is CASSPAGGNQPQHF. The CDR3 DNA is TGTGCCAGCAGCCCGGCGGGAGGCAATCAGCCCCAGCATTTT.

The gene calls are TRBV20-1 and TRBJ2-7, with D unresolved. The germline V gene encodes CDR1 DFQATT and CDR2 SNEGSKA (reference sequence). This CDR3 region has 13 residues. V was shortened by 2 bases and J by 0 bases, with 8 bases between the two germline ends. In DNA form, the CDR3 reads TGCAGTGCTAGATACCCTATCTCCTACGAGCAGTACTTC. Its protein is CSARYPISYEQYF.